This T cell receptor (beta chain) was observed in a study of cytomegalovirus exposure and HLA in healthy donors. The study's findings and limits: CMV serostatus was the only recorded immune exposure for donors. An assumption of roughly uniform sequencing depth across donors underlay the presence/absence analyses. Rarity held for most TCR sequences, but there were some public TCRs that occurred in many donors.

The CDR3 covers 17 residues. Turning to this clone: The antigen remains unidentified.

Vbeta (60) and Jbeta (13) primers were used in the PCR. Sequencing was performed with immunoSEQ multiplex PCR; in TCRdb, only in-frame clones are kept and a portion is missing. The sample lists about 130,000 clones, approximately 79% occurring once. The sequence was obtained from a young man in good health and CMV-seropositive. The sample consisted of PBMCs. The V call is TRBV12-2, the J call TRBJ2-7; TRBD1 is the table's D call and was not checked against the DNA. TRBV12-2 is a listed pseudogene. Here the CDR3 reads CASRLVPDRGRIYEQYF. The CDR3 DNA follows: TGTGCAAGTCGCTTAGTGCCGGACAGGGGGCGTATCTACGAGCAGTACTTC.